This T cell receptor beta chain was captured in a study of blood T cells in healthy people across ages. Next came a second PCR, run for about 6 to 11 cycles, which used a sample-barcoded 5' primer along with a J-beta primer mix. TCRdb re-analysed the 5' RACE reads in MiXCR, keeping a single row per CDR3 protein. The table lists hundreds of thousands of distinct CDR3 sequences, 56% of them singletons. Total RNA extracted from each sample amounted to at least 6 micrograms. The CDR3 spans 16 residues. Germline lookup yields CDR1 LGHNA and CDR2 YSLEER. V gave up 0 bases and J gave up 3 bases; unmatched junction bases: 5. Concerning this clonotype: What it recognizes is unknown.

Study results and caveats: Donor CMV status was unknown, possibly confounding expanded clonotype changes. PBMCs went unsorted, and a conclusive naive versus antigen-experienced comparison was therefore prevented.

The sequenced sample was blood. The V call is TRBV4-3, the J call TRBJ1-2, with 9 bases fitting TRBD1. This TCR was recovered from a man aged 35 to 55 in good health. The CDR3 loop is CASSQDLQGADYGYTF. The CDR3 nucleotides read TGCGCCAGCAGCCAAGACCTACAGGGGGCGGACTATGGCTACACCTTC.